This T cell receptor beta chain was observed in a study of OX40 agonist ivuxolimab in advanced cancers. Study as a whole: In this trial design, patients received ivuxolimab intravenously at 0.01 to 10 mg/kg every 2 weeks. Prior checkpoint blockade (anti-PD-1, anti-PD-L1 or anti-CTLA-4) was permitted; around 37% had it. Study-wide points: Within 6 weeks, CD4+ and CD8+ blood T cells expanded clonally at 0.1 to 3.0 mg/kg.

In the case of this clone: What it recognizes is unknown.

Anyone with autoimmune disease history or systemic immunosuppression was excluded. Unmatched junction bases numbered 13, after V lost 2 bases and J lost 8 bases. The CDR3 has 18 residues. Per germline, CDR1 MGHRA and CDR2 YSYEKL. Assay: immunoSEQ multiplex PCR; the TCRdb copy retains only in-frame clones and omits some. The sample lists around 26,000 clones; 76% were seen once. The material was CD4+ or CD8+ T cells sorted from blood, obtained in a trial of the OX40 agonist ivuxolimab. The chain has TRBV4-1 and TRBJ2-1, with TRBD2 matching over 12 bases. The receptor comes from an adult with an advanced solid tumor such as melanoma, head and neck, liver or kidney cancer. CDR3 nucleotide sequence: TGCGCCAGCAGCCAACTCCCCCTTCTAGCGGGGGGGCGAGATGAGCAGTTCTTC. Translation: CASSQLPLLAGGRDEQFF.